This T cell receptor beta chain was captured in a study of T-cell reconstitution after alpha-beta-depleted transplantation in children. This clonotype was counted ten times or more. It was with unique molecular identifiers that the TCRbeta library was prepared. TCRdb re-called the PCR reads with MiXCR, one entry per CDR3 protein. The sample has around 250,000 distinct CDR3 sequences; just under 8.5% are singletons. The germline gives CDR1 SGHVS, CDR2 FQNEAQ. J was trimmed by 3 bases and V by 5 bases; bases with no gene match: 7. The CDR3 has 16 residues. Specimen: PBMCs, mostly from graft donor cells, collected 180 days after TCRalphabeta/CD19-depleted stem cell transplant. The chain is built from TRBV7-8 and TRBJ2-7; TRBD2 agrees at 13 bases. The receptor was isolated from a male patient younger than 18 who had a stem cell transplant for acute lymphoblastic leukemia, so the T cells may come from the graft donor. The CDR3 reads CASSLWTSGSIYEQYF. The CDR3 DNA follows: TGTGCCAGCAGCCTTTGGACTAGCGGGAGTATCTACGAGCAGTACTTC.